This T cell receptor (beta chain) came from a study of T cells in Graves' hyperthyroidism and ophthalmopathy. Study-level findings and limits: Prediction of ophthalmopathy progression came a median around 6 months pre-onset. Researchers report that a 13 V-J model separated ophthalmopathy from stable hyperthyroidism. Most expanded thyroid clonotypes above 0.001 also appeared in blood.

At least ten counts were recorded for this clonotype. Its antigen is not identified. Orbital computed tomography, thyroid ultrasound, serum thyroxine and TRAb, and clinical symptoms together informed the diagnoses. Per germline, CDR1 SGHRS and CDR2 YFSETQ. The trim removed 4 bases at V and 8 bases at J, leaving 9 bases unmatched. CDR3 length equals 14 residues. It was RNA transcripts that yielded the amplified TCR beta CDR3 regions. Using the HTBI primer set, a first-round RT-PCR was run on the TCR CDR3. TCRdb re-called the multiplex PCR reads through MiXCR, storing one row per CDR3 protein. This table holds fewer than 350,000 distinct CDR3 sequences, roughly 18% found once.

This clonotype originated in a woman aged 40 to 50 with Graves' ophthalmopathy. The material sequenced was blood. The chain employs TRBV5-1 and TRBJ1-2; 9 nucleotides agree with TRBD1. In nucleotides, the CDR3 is TGCGCCAGCAGCGACGGGACAGGGCATGGCGGCTACACCTTC. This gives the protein CASSDGTGHGGYTF.